Listed here are 2 T cell receptor beta chains from one sample, sequenced in a study of regulatory T cells in long-lasting Graves disease. iRepertoire HTBI primers and Arm-PCR of CDR3 regions built TCR beta libraries. TCRdb ran MiXCR on the multiplex PCR reads and lists one entry per CDR3 protein. The table shows more than 300,000 distinct CDR3 sequences, with roughly 24% occurring only once. As to time point: persistent/refractory GD, antithyroid drugs over 5 years with positive TRAb. PBMC RNA was the source of the TCR library. The material was peripheral blood mononuclear cells (PBMCs), obtained when the disease was refractory, from a patient treated with antithyroid drugs. All receptors come from a woman in her 40s with Graves disease.

The chain recombines TRBV27 with TRBJ1-1; D gene unclear. V lost 3 bases to trimming and J lost 1 base, with 9 bases between them. The CDR3 consists of 14 residues. Germline loops: CDR1 MNHEY, CDR2 SMNVEV (reference sequence). CDR3 sequence reads: CASSFPDGNTEAFF. In nucleotides, the CDR3 is TGTGCCAGCAGTTTTCCAGACGGGAACACTGAAGCTTTCTTT.

At least ten counts were recorded for this clonotype. The chain recombines TRBV15 with TRBJ1-5; D is undetermined. V lost 8 bases and J lost 0, with 8 bases in between. CDR3 length equals 13 residues. CDR1 is LNHNV, CDR2 YYDKDF, per germline (reference sequence). Here the CDR3 reads CATLGNSNQPQHF. The CDR3 nucleotides read TGTGCCACCCTCGGAAATAGCAATCAGCCCCAGCATTTT.